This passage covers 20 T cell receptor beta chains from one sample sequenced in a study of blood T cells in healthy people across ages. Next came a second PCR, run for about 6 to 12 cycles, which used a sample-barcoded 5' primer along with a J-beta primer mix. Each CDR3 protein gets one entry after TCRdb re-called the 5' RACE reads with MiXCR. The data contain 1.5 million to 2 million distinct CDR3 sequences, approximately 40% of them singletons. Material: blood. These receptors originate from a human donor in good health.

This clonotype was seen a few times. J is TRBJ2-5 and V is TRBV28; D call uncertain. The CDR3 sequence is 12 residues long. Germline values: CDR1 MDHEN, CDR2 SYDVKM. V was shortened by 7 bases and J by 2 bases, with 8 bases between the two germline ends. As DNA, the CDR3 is TGTGCCAGCACGAACCCACAAGAGACCCAGTACTTC. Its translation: CASTNPQETQYF. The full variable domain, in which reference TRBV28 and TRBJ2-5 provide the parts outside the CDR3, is DVKVTQSSRYLVKRTGEKVFLECVQDMDHENMFWYRQDPGLGLRLIYFSYDVKMKEKGDIPEGYSVSREKKERFSLILESASTNQTSMYLCASTNPQETQYFGPGTRLLVL.

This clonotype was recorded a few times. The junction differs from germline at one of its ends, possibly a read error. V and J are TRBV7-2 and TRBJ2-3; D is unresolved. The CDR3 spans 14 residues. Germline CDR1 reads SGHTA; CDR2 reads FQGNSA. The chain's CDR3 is CASSLDHGTYTQYF. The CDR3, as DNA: TGTGCCAGCAGCTTAGACCACGGCACATATACGCAGTATTTT. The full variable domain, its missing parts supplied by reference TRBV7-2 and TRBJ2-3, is GAGVSQSPSNKVTEKGKDVELRCDPISGHTALYWYRQSLGQGLEFLIYFQGNSAPDKSGLPSDRFSAERTGGSVSTLTIQRTQQEDSAVYLCASSLDHGTYTQYFGPGTRLTVL.

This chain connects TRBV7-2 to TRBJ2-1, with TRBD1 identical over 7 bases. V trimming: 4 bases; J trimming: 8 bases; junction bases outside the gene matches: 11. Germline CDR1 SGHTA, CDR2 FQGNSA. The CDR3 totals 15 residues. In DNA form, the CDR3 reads TGTGCCAGCAGCTCCTATGGACAGGACGGGGATGAGCAGTTCTTC. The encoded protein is CASSSYGQDGDEQFF. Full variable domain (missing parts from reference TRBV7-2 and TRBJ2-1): GAGVSQSPSNKVTEKGKDVELRCDPISGHTALYWYRQSLGQGLEFLIYFQGNSAPDKSGLPSDRFSAERTGGSVSTLTIQRTQQEDSAVYLCASSSYGQDGDEQFFGPGTRLTVL.

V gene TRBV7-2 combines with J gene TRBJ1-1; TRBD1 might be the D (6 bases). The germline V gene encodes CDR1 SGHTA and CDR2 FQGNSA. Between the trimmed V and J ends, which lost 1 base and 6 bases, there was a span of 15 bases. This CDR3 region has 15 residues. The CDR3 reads CASSLGQAGEAEAFF. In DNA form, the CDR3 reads TGTGCCAGCAGCTTAGGCCAGGCAGGGGAGGCTGAAGCTTTCTTT.

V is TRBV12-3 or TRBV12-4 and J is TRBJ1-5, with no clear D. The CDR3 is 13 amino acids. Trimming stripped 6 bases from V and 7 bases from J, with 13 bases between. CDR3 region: CASRIDWGQPQHF. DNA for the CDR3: TGTGCCAGCAGGATCGACTGGGGACAGCCCCAGCATTTT.

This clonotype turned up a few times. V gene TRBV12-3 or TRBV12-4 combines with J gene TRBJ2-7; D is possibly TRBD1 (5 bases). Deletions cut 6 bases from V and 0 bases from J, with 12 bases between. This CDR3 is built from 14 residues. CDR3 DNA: TGTGCCAGCAGCCGAAGCCAGGGCTCCTACGAGCAGTACTTC. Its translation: CASSRSQGSYEQYF.

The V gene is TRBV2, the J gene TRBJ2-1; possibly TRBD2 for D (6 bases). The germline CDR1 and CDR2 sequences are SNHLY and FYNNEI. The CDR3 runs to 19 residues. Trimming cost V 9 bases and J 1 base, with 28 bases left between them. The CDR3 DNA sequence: TGTGCCAGAAGAGGTGTTCAAGCGGGTGCAACGAAGTCCTACAATGAGCAGTTCTTC. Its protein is CARRGVQAGATKSYNEQFF.

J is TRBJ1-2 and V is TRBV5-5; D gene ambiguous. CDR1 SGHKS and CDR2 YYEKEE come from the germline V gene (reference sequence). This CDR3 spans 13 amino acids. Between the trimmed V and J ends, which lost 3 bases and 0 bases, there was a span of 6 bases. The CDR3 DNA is TGTGCCAGCAGCTCGGCCGCTAACTATGGCTACACCTTC. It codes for CASSSAANYGYTF.

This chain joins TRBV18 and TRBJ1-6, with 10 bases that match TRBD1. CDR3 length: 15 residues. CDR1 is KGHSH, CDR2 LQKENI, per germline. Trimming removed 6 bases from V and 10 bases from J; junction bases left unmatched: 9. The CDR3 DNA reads TGTGCCAGCTCCCCTCCGGGACAGGGGAAATCACCCCTCCACTTT. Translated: CASSPPGQGKSPLHF.

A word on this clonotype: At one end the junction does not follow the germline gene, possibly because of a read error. The CDR3, as DNA: TGTGCCTGCAGCTTAGGGGATATTGGCTACACCTTC. Protein product: CACSLGDIGYTF. This sequence joins TRBV7-9 and TRBJ1-2; D might be TRBD1 (5 bases). Per the germline V gene, CDR1 is SEHNR and CDR2 is FQNEAQ (reference sequence). This CDR3 region has 12 residues. The full variable domain, rest sourced from reference TRBV7-9 and TRBJ1-2, is DTGVSQNPRHKITKRGQNVTFRCDPISEHNRLYWYRQTLGQGPEFLTYFQNEAQLEKSRLLSDRFSAERPKGSFSTLEIQRTEQGDSAMYLCACSLGDIGYTFGSGTRLTVV.

For the CDR3, the DNA is TGTGCCATCAGTGACCCCGTACAAGAGACCCAGTACTTC. Translation: CAISDPVQETQYF. The V gene is TRBV10-3, the J gene TRBJ2-5; D unclear. V lost 3 bases to trimming and J lost 2 bases, with 7 bases between them. This CDR3 region has 13 residues. Germline-derived CDR1 and CDR2 are ENHRY and SYGVKD.

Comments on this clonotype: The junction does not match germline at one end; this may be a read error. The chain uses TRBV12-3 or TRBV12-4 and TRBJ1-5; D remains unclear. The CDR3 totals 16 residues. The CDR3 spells CASSPSGLGYHQPRHF. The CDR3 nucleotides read TGTGCCAGCAGCCCCTCGGGATTAGGGTACCATCAGCCCCGGCATTTT.

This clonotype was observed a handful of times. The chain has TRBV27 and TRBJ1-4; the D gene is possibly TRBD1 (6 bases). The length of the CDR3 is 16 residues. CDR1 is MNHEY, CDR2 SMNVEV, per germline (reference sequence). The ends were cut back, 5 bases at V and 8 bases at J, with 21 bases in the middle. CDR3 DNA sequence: TGTGCCAGCAGTGTCTCGAAGGGGGATTGGAGCGAAAAACTGTTTTTT. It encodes CASSVSKGDWSEKLFF.

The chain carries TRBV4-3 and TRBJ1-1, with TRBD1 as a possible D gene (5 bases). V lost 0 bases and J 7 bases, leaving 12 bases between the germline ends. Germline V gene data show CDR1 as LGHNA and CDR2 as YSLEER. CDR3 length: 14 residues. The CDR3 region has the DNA TGCGCCAGCAGCCAAGATACACTTAGGGGTGAAGCTTTCTTT. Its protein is CASSQDTLRGEAFF.

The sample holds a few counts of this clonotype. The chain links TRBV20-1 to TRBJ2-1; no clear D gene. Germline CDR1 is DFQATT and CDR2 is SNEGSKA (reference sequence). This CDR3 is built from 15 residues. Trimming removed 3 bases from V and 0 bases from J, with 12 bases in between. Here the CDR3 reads CSASLSGPSYNEQFF. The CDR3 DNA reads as TGCAGTGCTAGCTTATCGGGTCCCTCCTACAATGAGCAGTTCTTC.

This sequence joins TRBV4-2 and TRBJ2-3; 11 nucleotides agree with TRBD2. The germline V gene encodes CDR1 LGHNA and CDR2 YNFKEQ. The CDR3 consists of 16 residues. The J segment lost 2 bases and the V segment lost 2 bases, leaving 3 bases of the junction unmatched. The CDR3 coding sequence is TGTGCCAGCAGCCAAACTAGCGGGGGACACACAGATACGCAGTATTTT. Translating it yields CASSQTSGGHTDTQYF.

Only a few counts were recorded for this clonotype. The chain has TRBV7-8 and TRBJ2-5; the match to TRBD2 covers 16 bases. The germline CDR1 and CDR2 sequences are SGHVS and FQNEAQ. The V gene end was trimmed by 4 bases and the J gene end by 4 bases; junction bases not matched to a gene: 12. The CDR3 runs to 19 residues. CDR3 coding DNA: TGTGCCAGCAGCTCATCCGGGACTAGCGGGGGGGCTTCCCCAGAGACCCAGTACTTC. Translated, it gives CASSSSGTSGGASPETQYF.

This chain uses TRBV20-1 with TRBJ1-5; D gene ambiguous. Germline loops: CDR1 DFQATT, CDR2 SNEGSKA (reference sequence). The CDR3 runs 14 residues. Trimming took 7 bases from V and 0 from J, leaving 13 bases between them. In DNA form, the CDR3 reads TGCAGTGTTCTCAGACCGAATAGCAATCAGCCCCAGCATTTT. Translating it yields CSVLRPNSNQPQHF.

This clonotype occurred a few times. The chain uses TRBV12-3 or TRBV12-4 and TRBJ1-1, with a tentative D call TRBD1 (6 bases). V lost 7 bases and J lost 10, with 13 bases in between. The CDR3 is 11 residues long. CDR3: CASTQGLGAFF. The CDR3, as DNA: TGTGCCAGCACCCAGGGGTTAGGAGCTTTCTTT.

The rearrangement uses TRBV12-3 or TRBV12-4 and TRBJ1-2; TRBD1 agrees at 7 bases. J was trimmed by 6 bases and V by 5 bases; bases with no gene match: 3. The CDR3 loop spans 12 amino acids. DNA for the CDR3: TGTGCCAGCAGTCACAGGGGCGATGGCTACACCTTC. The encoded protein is CASSHRGDGYTF.